A selection of T cell receptor beta chains follows, all from one sample in a study of T cell responses to AZD1222 COVID-19 vaccine. Some clones are missing from TCRdb's copy, which holds only in-frame ones; the method was immunoSEQ multiplex PCR. The data contain over 100,000 clones, 88% of them singletons. This specimen was peripheral blood, taken on day 0 of AZD1222 vaccination. Source of these receptors: an adult in good health. CDR3s include the opening cysteine and the closing phenylalanine or tryptophan. A D gene is named only where the DNA matches it firmly. Clone size is shown for a subset of rows, as once, few, many or a class of expanded clone.

j_call v_call cdr3_length d_call clone_size cdr3_aa cdr3_nt
TRBJ2-1 TRBV18 17 TRBD1 NA CASSQGGRQGTYNEQFF TGTGCCAGCTCCCAGGGGGGCCGACAGGGGACGTACAATGAGCAGTTCTTC
TRBJ1-3 TRBV6-6 15 NA NA CASSPRGTSGNTIYF TGTGCCAGCAGTCCGAGGGGTACCTCTGGAAACACCATATATTTT
TRBJ2-3 TRBV29-1 14 TRBD2 NA CSVAAGVAADTQYF TGCAGCGTTGCGGCGGGAGTCGCCGCAGATACGCAGTATTTT
TRBJ1-5 TRBV19 16 NA NA CASSPPTDYSNQPQHF TGTGCCAGTAGTCCTCCGACAGATTATAGCAATCAGCCCCAGCATTTT
TRBJ2-3 TRBV5-5 12 NA NA CASSFGRDTQYF TGTGCCAGCAGCTTTGGAAGAGATACGCAGTATTTT
TRBJ2-7 TRBV4-2 15 NA NA CASSQDPGRTPEQYF TGTGCCAGCAGCCAAGACCCGGGCAGGACCCCCGAGCAGTACTTC
TRBJ2-7 TRBV30 11 NA NA CAWSVRDTHYF TGTGCCTGGAGTGTACGAGACACCCATTACTTC
TRBJ2-1 TRBV24-1 13 NA NA CATSDLPANEQFF TGTGCCACCAGTGATTTACCCGCCAATGAGCAGTTCTTC
TRBJ2-3 TRBV5-8 15 NA NA CASSLARRDTDTQYF TGTGCCAGCAGCTTGGCCCGGAGGGACACAGATACGCAGTATTTT
TRBJ1-1 TRBV2 13 NA few CASSELPNTEAFF TGTGCCAGCAGTGAACTCCCGAACACTGAAGCTTTCTTT
TRBJ1-3 TRBV4-1 18 TRBD1 NA CASSQDPPGGFVGNTIYF TGCGCCAGCAGCCAAGATCCCCCAGGGGGCTTTGTGGGAAACACCATATATTTT